The clone carrying this T cell receptor beta chain occurred once. Profiling relied on immunoSEQ multiplex PCR, and the TCRdb table lists in-frame clones only, not all of them. The sample contains 60,000 to 90,000 clones, just under 97% of which appear only once. This entry belongs to a study of technical replicates of blood from several donors. This CDR3 is 15 amino acids long. Losses at the gene ends were 3 bases for V and 7 bases for J; bases not matched to a gene: 7. Looked up from germline, CDR1 is LNHDA and CDR2 is SQIVND (reference sequence). V gene TRBV19 combines with J gene TRBJ1-4, with 8 positions matching TRBD1. The sequence was collected from a human donor in good health. Specimen: T cells isolated from PBMCs. The CDR3 is CASSITGGGGEKLFF. The CDR3 DNA reads as TGTGCCAGTAGTATCACAGGGGGTGGGGGTGAAAAACTGTTTTTT.